The clone carrying this T cell receptor (beta chain) was observed at least ten times. Its matching antigen is unknown. Described time point: newly diagnosed GD, antithyroid drugs for less than 3 months. RNA extracted from PBMCs served as the sequencing template. Graves' disease diagnoses used American Thyroid Association guidelines. The source of the sample is a study of regulatory T cells in long-lasting Graves disease. Arm-PCR with iRepertoire HTBI primers amplified the CDR3 regions for these TCR beta libraries. MiXCR, run by TCRdb on the multiplex PCR reads, gives a single entry per CDR3 protein. The sample holds over 300,000 distinct CDR3 sequences, roughly a sixth seen once. With 5 bases clipped from V and 7 bases from J, the junction kept 4 bases outside the gene matches. This CDR3 region has 12 residues. Whole-study findings and limits: There were preferences for TRBV28, TRBJ1-2 and TRBJ2-5 in persistent disease.

The chain employs TRBV12-3 or TRBV12-4 and TRBJ1-1, with 7 bases aligning to TRBD1. The sample was peripheral blood mononuclear cells (PBMCs), taken at new diagnosis, from a patient treated with antithyroid drugs. This TCR was sampled from a female donor with Graves disease. In DNA form, the CDR3 reads TGTGCCAGCAGTCCCCAGGGGGGTGAAGCTTTCTTT. Protein sequence: CASSPQGGEAFF.